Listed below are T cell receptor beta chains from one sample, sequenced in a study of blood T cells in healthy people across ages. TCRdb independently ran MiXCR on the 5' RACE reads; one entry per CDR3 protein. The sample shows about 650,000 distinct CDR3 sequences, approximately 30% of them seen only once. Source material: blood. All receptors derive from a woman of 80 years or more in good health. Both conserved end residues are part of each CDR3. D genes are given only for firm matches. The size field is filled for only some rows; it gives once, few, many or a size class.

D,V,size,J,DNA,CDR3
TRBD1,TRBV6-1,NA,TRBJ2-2,TGTGCCGGCAGTGAACGCCCCCCGGGACAGGCGAACACCGGGGAGCTGTTTTTT,CAGSERPPGQANTGELFF
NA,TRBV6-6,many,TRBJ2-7,TGTGCCAGCAGAAAAGGGCAGGAAAGGGGGGGAGAGCAGTACTTC,CASRKGQERGGEQYF
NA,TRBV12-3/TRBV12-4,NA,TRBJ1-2,TGTGCCAGCACCCGAAGGGAAAACTATGGCTACACCTTC,CASTRRENYGYTF
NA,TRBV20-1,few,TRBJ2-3,TGCAGTTTGGCCCACACAGATACGCAGTATTTT,CSLAHTDTQYF
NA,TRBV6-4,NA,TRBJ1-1,TGTGCCAGCACCATGATTGTGGCAGGGAAAGCTTTCTTT,CASTMIVAGKAFF
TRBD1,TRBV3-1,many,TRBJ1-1,TGTGCCAGCAGCCAATACGGTCGACAGGGGAACACTGAAGCTTTCTTT,CASSQYGRQGNTEAFF
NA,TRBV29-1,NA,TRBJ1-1,TGCAGCGTTGAAGATCGCGGCGGGGAGAACACTGAAGCTTTCTTT,CSVEDRGGENTEAFF
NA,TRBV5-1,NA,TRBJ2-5,TGCGCCAGCAGCTTGAACAAAGGGGCAAGTGAGACCCAGTACTTC,CASSLNKGASETQYF
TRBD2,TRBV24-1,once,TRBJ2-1,TGTGCCACCAGTGGTGGGACTAGCGCCCCTTTGGGTGAGCAGTTCTTC,CATSGGTSAPLGEQFF
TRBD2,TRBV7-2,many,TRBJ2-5,TGTGCCAGCACCTTTGGGACTATGAAGTACTTC,CASTFGTMKYF
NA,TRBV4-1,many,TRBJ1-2,TGCGCCAGCAGCCAAGGACAGGCCACTAACTATGGCTACACCTTC,CASSQGQATNYGYTF
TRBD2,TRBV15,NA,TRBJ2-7,TGTGCCACCAGCAGATTTTTCGGGACTACTAGCTCCTACGAGCAGTACTTC,CATSRFFGTTSSYEQYF
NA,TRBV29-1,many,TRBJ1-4,TGCAGCGTTGAAGTCGGGCAGAGTCCGGATCGGCTGTTTTTT,CSVEVGQSPDRLFF
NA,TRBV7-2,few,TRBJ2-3,TGTGCCAGCAGCTTAGAGCGGGCGCAGTATTTT,CASSLERAQYF
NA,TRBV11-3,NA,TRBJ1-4,TGTGCCAGCAGCCCTGGGACATGGGGCCTTTGGGAAAAACTGTTTTTT,CASSPGTWGLWEKLFF
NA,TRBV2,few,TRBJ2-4,TGTGCCAGCATCCAGGGGGGGGCCAAAACCATTCAGTACTTC,CASIQGGAKTIQYF
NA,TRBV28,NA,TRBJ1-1,TGTGCCAGCAGTTTGGGCAGGGGCGGAAATCATCGAGCTTTCTTT,CASSLGRGGNHRAFF
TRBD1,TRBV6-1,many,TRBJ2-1,TGTGCCAGCAGAACTGACAGGGGGTACAATGAGCAGTTCTTC,CASRTDRGYNEQFF
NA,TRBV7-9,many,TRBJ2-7,TGTGCCAGCAGCTCCGGGACAAAATACGAGCAGTACTTC,CASSSGTKYEQYF
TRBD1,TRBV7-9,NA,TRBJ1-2,TGTGCCAGCACCGGATTGGGAGGGGACAGGGGTCCAATCTCGTATGGCTGCACCTTC,CASTGLGGDRGPISYGCTF
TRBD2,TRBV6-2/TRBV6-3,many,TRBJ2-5,TGTGCCAGCAAAGGAAGCGGGGGGGCCGAAGAGACCCAGTACTTC,CASKGSGGAEETQYF
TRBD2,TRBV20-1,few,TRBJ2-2,TGCAGTGCTAGAGATCCCAGTCGAGCGGGGAATTCCGGGGAGCTGTTTTTT,CSARDPSRAGNSGELFF
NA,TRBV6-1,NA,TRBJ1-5,TGTGCCAGCAGTGAACTGTTTGGAGACCAGCCCCAGCATTTT,CASSELFGDQPQHF
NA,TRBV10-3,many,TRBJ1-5,TGTGCCATCAGTGAGGAGTGGTCCAGCAATCAGCCCCAGCATTTT,CAISEEWSSNQPQHF
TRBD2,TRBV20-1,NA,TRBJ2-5,TGCAGTGCTTCGCCCCCTTATTCGAAGCGGGGGGACGATGAGCAGTACTTC,CSASPPYSKRGDDEQYF
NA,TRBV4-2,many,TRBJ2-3,TGTGCCAGCAGCCAGGGGGACGGACCAGATACGCAGTATTTT,CASSQGDGPDTQYF
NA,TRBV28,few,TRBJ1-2,TGTGCCAGCAGTTTTGGTCCAGGCACACTAGCTAACTATGGCTACACCTTC,CASSFGPGTLANYGYTF
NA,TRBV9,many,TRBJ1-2,TGTGCCAGCAGCGTAGGGCCACAGGCGGTGGATGGCTACACCTTC,CASSVGPQAVDGYTF
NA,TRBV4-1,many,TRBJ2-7,TGCGCCAGCAGCCCCCTGGACGGACGGATCTCCTACGAGCAGTACTTC,CASSPLDGRISYEQYF
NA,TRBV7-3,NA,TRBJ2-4,TGTGCCAGCAGTTACTCGGGAATAATGAGGAACATTCAGTACTTC,CASSYSGIMRNIQYF
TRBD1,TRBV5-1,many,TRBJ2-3,TGCGCCAGCAGCTTGGGCATAGACAGGGGGAGTGCAGATACGCAGTATTTT,CASSLGIDRGSADTQYF
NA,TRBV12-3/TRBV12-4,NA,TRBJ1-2,TGTGCCAGCAGATTTGGGGGGGAGGATGGCTACACCTTC,CASRFGGEDGYTF
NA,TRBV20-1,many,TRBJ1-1,TGCAGTGCTAGAGTTGCGGGAGGTACTGAAGCTTTCTTT,CSARVAGGTEAFF
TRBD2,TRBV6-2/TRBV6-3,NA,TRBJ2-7,TGTGCCAGCAGTTACTCGGGGGGACTAGCGGGCTCCTACAATGAGCAGTACTTC,CASSYSGGLAGSYNEQYF
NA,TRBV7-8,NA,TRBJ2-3,TGTGCCAGCAGCTTAGCGCTTGGGGGAGGGCAGTATTTT,CASSLALGGGQYF
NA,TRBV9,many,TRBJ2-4,TGTGCCAGCAGCGTAGATGGGACATCCAAAAACATTCAGTACTTC,CASSVDGTSKNIQYF
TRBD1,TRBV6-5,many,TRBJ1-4,TGTGCCAGCAGTTACGGGACAGGGATTAGCACTGCAACTAATGAAAAACTGTTTTTT,CASSYGTGISTATNEKLFF
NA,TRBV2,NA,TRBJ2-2,TGTGCCATCCGACTTACAGAAAGGATTAACACCGGGGAGCTGTTTTTT,CAIRLTERINTGELFF
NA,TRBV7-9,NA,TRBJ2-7,TGTGCCACCAGCTTGACGGCAGGGACCTCCTACGAGCAGTACTTC,CATSLTAGTSYEQYF
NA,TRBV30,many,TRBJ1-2,TGTGCCTGGAAGCTGGGCTACACCTTC,CAWKLGYTF
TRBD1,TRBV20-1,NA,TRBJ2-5,TGCAGTGCTAGGATACAGGGGTGGGAGCAGTACTTC,CSARIQGWEQYF
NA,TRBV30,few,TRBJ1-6,TGTGCCTGGAGTTTGGGAGGTCGCCCACCCCTCCACTTT,CAWSLGGRPPLHF
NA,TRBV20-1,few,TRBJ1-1,TGCAGTGCTTGGTTCGGGTCGGGTACTGAAGCTTTCTTT,CSAWFGSGTEAFF
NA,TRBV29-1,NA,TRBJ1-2,TGCAGCGTTGCTTTTAACTATGGCTACACCTTC,CSVAFNYGYTF
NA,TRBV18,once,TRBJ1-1,TGTGCCAGCTCACCAAAGAGGGGAACTGAAGCTTTCTTT,CASSPKRGTEAFF
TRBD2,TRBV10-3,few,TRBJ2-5,TGTGCCATCAGTGGGGGACTAGCGGACCTGTTTGGGGAGACCCAGTACTTC,CAISGGLADLFGETQYF
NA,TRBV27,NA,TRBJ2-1,TGTGCCAGCAGTTTTTATGAGCAGTTCTTC,CASSFYEQFF
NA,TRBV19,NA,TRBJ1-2,TGTGCCAGTAACCAAGGGCCGGCAGGGGACGGCTACACCTTC,CASNQGPAGDGYTF
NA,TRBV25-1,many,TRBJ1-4,TGTGCCAGCAGTGATCGGGGAGGAGCGGGTGAAAAACTGTTTTTT,CASSDRGGAGEKLFF
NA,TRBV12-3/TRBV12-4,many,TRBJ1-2,TGTGCCAGCAGTGGGATCATACAGGGAGAGTTTGGCTATGGCTACACCTTC,CASSGIIQGEFGYGYTF
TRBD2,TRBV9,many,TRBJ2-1,TGTGCCAGCCGAGCGGGGGGTCACAATGAGCAGTTCTTC,CASRAGGHNEQFF
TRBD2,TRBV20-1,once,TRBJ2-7,TGCAGTGGCTTGCGGGAGTCTTCGTACGAGCAGTACTTC,CSGLRESSYEQYF
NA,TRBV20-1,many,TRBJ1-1,TGCAGTGCTAGAGGGGGTTGGAACACTGAAGCTTTCTTT,CSARGGWNTEAFF
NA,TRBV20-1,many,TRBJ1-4,TGCAGTGCTCAGAGGCCGGGATGGGAAAAACTGTTTTTT,CSAQRPGWEKLFF
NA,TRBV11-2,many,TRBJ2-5,TGTGCCAGCAGCGCCCAGACCCTTAGCGAGACCCAGTACTTC,CASSAQTLSETQYF